These 23 T cell receptor beta chains came from one sample sequenced in a study of control samples from healthy donors and cancer patients (dated by TCRdb to the early 2020s). The library was produced with the immunoSEQ multiplex PCR assay. Not all clones reach the TCRdb copy of this immuneACCESS table, which keeps in-frame sequences only. Checked studies attribute under half of the gap to unresolved V genes and leave the rest unexplained. The sample table shows approximately 100,000 clones, and around 85% are seen once. Together, the top ten hold 2.1% of the sample. Material: blood. The receptors come from a woman between 40 and 50 years old in good health.

The chain carries TRBV15 and TRBJ1-2; D is perhaps TRBD1 (6 bases). V lost 0 bases to trimming and J lost 2 bases, with 7 bases between them. The germline V gene encodes CDR1 LNHNV and CDR2 YYDKDF (reference sequence). The CDR3 loop spans 14 amino acids. Here the CDR3 DNA reads TGTGCCACCAGCAGAGATCAGGGGAACTATGGCTACACCTTC. This translates into CATSRDQGNYGYTF.

J is TRBJ1-1 and V is TRBV12-3 or TRBV12-4; no reliable D call. Trimming left V 1 base short and J 4 bases short, with 7 bases between. CDR3 size: 13 residues. The CDR3 DNA sequence: TGTGCCAGCAGTTTAGGGGGTATCACTGAAGCTTTCTTT. This gives the protein CASSLGGITEAFF.

The rearrangement joins TRBV6-5 to TRBJ1-6; tentatively, D is TRBD1 (6 bases). V was pared by 0 bases and J by 10 bases, with 16 bases between. This CDR3 spans 16 amino acids. Germline lookup yields CDR1 MNHEY and CDR2 SVGAGI. The CDR3 sequence: CASSYSAGRGGSPLHF. CDR3 sequence (DNA): TGTGCCAGCAGTTACTCTGCGGGCAGGGGAGGCTCACCCCTCCACTTT.

This clone was observed a few times. This sequence joins TRBV5-6 and TRBJ2-6; the D is unclear. The CDR3 covers 14 residues. Trimming took 2 bases from V and 0 from J, leaving 3 bases between them. Germline V gives CDR1 SGHDT, CDR2 YYEEEE. CDR3 amino acids: CASSFFSGANVLTF. Here the CDR3 DNA reads TGTGCCAGCAGCTTCTTCTCTGGGGCCAACGTCCTGACTTTC.

This clone was picked up a small number of times. The V call is TRBV7-9, the J call TRBJ1-1, with 10 positions matching TRBD1. The trim removed 5 bases at V and 0 bases at J, leaving 3 bases unmatched. CDR3 length: 15 residues. CDR1 SEHNR and CDR2 FQNEAQ come from the germline V gene (reference sequence). The CDR3 reads CASSTGQGLNTEAFF. CDR3 nucleotides: TGTGCCAGCAGCACGGGACAGGGGTTGAACACTGAAGCTTTCTTT.

The chain couples TRBV12-3 or TRBV12-4 to TRBJ1-4; no clear D gene. Trimming pared 7 bases from V and 4 bases from J, leaving 10 bases between. This CDR3 region has 13 residues. CDR3 DNA sequence: TGTGCCAGCAAAGAGCAGCTTAATGAAAAACTGTTTTTT. This codes for CASKEQLNEKLFF.

This chain joins TRBV19 and TRBJ2-7; the D gene is possibly TRBD1 (6 bases). Germline loops: CDR1 LNHDA, CDR2 SQIVND (reference sequence). This CDR3 contains 15 residues. V lost 6 bases and J lost 0, with 15 bases in between. The CDR3 loop reads CASSHGQQLSYEQYF. The CDR3 bases are TGTGCCAGTAGCCATGGACAGCAGCTCTCCTACGAGCAGTACTTC.

The chain carries TRBV5-1 and TRBJ1-1, with D possibly TRBD1 on 6 matching bases. V was trimmed by 2 bases and J by 6 bases, leaving 20 bases between them. This CDR3 has 16 amino acids. CDR1 is SGHRS, CDR2 YFSETQ, per germline. CDR3 DNA: TGCGCCAGCAGCTTCCGAGACACAGGGCCAATGTCTGAAGCTTTCTTT. Protein product: CASSFRDTGPMSEAFF.

The chain links TRBV7-8 to TRBJ2-7, with D possibly matching TRBD1 (6 bases). The CDR3 extends over 14 amino acids. The V end was cut by 0 bases, the J end by 3 bases, with 9 bases between. Germline CDR1 SGHVS, CDR2 FQNEAQ. Written as DNA, the CDR3 is TGTGCCAGCAGCTTAGCCACGGACAGCTACGAGCAGTACTTC. It is translated as CASSLATDSYEQYF.

The chain uses TRBV6-5 and TRBJ1-1; weak D call: TRBD1 (6 bases). Trimming took off 5 bases at V and 5 bases at J, with 15 bases between the two ends. From germline, CDR1 is MNHEY and CDR2 SVGAGI. The CDR3 contains 14 residues. The CDR3 coding sequence is TGTGCCAGCAGTCGTGCTAGGGGGAGGACTGAAGCTTTCTTT. Translating it yields CASSRARGRTEAFF.

In its sample, this clone was seen a few times. The chain joins TRBV7-3 to TRBJ1-1; TRBD1 is a possible D gene (5 bases). V dropped 5 bases and J dropped 5 bases, with 12 bases sitting between them. This CDR3 region has 13 residues. CDR1 and CDR2 (germline): SGHTA, FQGTGA. The CDR3 protein is CASSRSWGTEAFF. The CDR3 nucleotides are TGTGCCAGCAGCCGCAGTTGGGGGACTGAAGCTTTCTTT. Variable domain in full (rest from reference TRBV7-3 and TRBJ1-1): GAGVSQTPSNKVTEKGKYVELRCDPISGHTALYWYRQSLGQGPEFLIYFQGTGAADDSGLPNDRFFAVRPEGSVSTLKIQRTERGDSAVYLCASSRSWGTEAFFGQGTRLTVV.

This clone is a singleton in its sample. The chain uses TRBV6-2 or TRBV6-3 and TRBJ2-1, with 7 bases fitting TRBD1. Germline V CDR1 and CDR2: MNHEY, SVGEGT. V shed 0 bases and J 13 bases; nucleotides not matched to a gene: 6. The CDR3 spans 13 residues. In DNA form, the CDR3 reads TGTGCCAGCAGTTACTCAGGGGGCGGGTTTCAGTTCTTC. This encodes CASSYSGGGFQFF.

The gene calls are TRBV3-1 (or the pseudogene TRBV3-2) and TRBJ1-2; the D is unclear. This CDR3 has 11 residues. Trimming pared 5 bases from V and 3 bases from J, leaving 4 bases between. From germline, CDR1 is LGHDT and CDR2 YNNKEL (reference sequence). The CDR3 reads CASSFYYGYTF. The CDR3 DNA reads TGTGCCAGCAGCTTCTACTATGGCTACACCTTC.

This sequence joins TRBV7-9 and TRBJ1-1; unclear D gene. Germline V gene sequence: CDR1 SEHNR, CDR2 FQNEAQ (reference sequence). V was shortened by 1 base and J by 1 base, with 4 bases between the two germline ends. The CDR3 totals 13 residues. Written as DNA, the CDR3 is TGTGCCAGCAGCTTAGTCGGGAACACTGAAGCTTTCTTT. This gives the protein CASSLVGNTEAFF.

This sequence joins TRBV9 and TRBJ1-1; a weak D match, TRBD1 (5 bases). This CDR3 region has 12 residues. V gave up 7 bases and J gave up 2 bases, with 9 bases separating them. Germline V gene sequence: CDR1 SGDLS, CDR2 YYNGEE. DNA for the CDR3: TGTGCCAGCTCGGGGCCCAACACTGAAGCTTTCTTT. This codes for CASSGPNTEAFF.

This clone was counted only a few times. The chain carries TRBV6-6 and TRBJ2-2, with 10 bases matching TRBD2. This CDR3 is built from 15 residues. CDR1 and CDR2 from the germline V gene are MNHNY and SVGAGI (reference sequence). V lost 6 bases to trimming and J lost 3 bases; unmatched junction nucleotides: 4. CDR3 nucleotide sequence: TGTGCCAGCAGGATAGCGGGGGGTGACACCGGGGAGCTGTTTTTT. Its translation is CASRIAGGDTGELFF.

The V call is TRBV9, the J call TRBJ1-3; the D gene is possibly TRBD1 (5 bases). CDR1 and CDR2 (germline): SGDLS, YYNGEE. The CDR3 consists of 15 residues. Trimming cost V 4 bases and J 2 bases, with 13 bases left between them. The CDR3 loop reads CASSPMGEPGNTIYF. In DNA, the CDR3 is TGTGCCAGCAGCCCCATGGGGGAGCCTGGAAACACCATATATTTT.

Concerning this clone: Distinct nucleotide sequences in the sample also encode this CDR3. The CDR3 bases are TGTGCCTGGAGCCCCCTGAACACTGAAGCTTTCTTT. Translating it yields CAWSPLNTEAFF. This chain links TRBV30 with TRBJ1-1; no definite D call. CDR3 length equals 12 residues. CDR1 is GTSNPN, CDR2 SVGIG, per germline (reference sequence). The V and J ends lost 3 bases and 0 bases respectively, with 5 bases between them.

This chain uses TRBV4-2 with TRBJ2-7; maybe TRBD2 (6 bases). Trimming shortened V by 6 bases and J by 2 bases, and 14 bases separated the two germline ends. There are 14 residues in the CDR3. Germline V gives CDR1 LGHNA, CDR2 YNFKEQ. CDR3 sequence (DNA): TGTGCCAGCAGGCCCAAATGGGGGGCCTACGAGCAGTACTTC. As protein: CASRPKWGAYEQYF.

The rearrangement uses TRBV18 and TRBJ2-1; 9 bases match TRBD2. The CDR3 extends over 20 amino acids. Germline-derived CDR1 and CDR2 are KGHSH and LQKENI. V trimming: 3 bases; J trimming: 1 base; junction bases outside the gene matches: 16. CDR3 nucleotides: TGTGCCAGCTCACCGGGCCGGCGGCTAGCGGGGAGGGGTTCCTACAATGAGCAGTTCTTC. It yields the protein CASSPGRRLAGRGSYNEQFF. The entire variable domain, with the rest obtained from reference TRBV18 and TRBJ2-1, is as follows: NAGVMQNPRHLVRRRGQEARLRCSPMKGHSHVYWYRQLPEEGLKFMVYLQKENIIDESGMPKERFSAEFPKEGPSILRIQQVVRGDSAAYFCASSPGRRLAGRGSYNEQFFGPGTRLTVL.

The J gene is TRBJ1-1, the V gene TRBV29-1, with a possible D match to TRBD1 (6 bases). V was shortened by 7 bases and J by 0 bases, with 18 bases between the two germline ends. The CDR3 spans 15 residues. The germline V gene encodes CDR1 SQVTM and CDR2 ANQGSEA. The CDR3 bases are TGCAGCGCCTCTGGGGGGACACTCATGAACACTGAAGCTTTCTTT. Residues: CSASGGTLMNTEAFF.

The rearrangement links TRBV4-3 to TRBJ1-1, with TRBD1 identical over 11 bases. V gave up 1 base and J gave up 6 bases; unmatched junction bases: 7. The length of the CDR3 is 16 residues. CDR1 and CDR2 (germline): LGHNA, YSLEER. The CDR3 bases are TGCGCCAGCAGCCAAGGGACAGGGGGCATAGGCCCTGAAGCTTTCTTT. This codes for CASSQGTGGIGPEAFF.

The chain has TRBV18 and TRBJ2-3; D is perhaps TRBD1 (6 bases). The germline CDR1 and CDR2 sequences are KGHSH and LQKENI. V was clipped by 3 bases and J by 2 bases, with 18 bases between them. CDR3 length: 17 residues. The CDR3 here is CASSPLITGIATDTQYF. Here the CDR3 DNA reads TGTGCCAGCTCACCCCTTATCACAGGGATCGCCACAGATACGCAGTATTTT.